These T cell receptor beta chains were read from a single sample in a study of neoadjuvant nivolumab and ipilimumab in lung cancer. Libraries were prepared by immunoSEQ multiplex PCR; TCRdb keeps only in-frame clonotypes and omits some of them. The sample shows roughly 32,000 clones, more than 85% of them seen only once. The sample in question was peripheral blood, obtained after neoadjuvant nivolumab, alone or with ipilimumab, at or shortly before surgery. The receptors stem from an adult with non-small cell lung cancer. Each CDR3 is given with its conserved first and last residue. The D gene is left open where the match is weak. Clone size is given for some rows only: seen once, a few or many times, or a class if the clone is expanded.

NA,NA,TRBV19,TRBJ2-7,TGTGCCAGTAGTGTCCGTGGGGCCCACGAGCAGTACTTC,CASSVRGAHEQYF
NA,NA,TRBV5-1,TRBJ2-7,TGCGCCAGCAGCTGGGACTCCTACGAGCAGTACTTC,CASSWDSYEQYF
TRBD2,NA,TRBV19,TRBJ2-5,TGTGCCAGTAGTATTCGGGGACTAGCGGGAGGAGGAGAGACCCAGTACTTC,CASSIRGLAGGGETQYF
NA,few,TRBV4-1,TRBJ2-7,TGCGCCAGCAGCCAAGTGGCGGGCGGGGCTAGCTCCTACGAGCAGTACTTC,CASSQVAGGASSYEQYF
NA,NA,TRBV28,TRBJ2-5,TGTGCCAGCAGTAGATATCTCGGGGAGACCCAGTACTTC,CASSRYLGETQYF
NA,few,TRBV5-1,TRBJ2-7,TGCGCCAGCAGCACCACATCCAACGAGCAGTACTTC,CASSTTSNEQYF
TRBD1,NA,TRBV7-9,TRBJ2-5,TGTGCCAGCAGCTTTACAGGGGTGGGAGAGACCCAGTACTTC,CASSFTGVGETQYF
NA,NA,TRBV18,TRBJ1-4,TGTGCCAGCTCAGTTCCCAGGATTGGGGGCGGTAAGACTAATGAAAAACTGTTTTTT,CASSVPRIGGGKTNEKLFF
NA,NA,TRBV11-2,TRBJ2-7,TGTGCCAGCAGCTCCGATTTCAGGCACTACGAGCAGTACTTC,CASSSDFRHYEQYF
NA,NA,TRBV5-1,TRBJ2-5,TGCGCCAGCAGCTTGACTAGTTCCGTCATCCAAGAGACCCAGTACTTC,CASSLTSSVIQETQYF
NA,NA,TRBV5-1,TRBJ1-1,TGCGCCAGCAGCTTGACCGGAGCGAACACTGAAGCTTTCTTT,CASSLTGANTEAFF
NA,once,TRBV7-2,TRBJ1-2,TGTGCCAGCAGCTTATTAGATTATAGGGTTGGCTACACCTTC,CASSLLDYRVGYTF
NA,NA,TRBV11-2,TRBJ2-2,TGTGCCAGCAGCCCCTCGTTAAGGGCAACGACCTTCAACACCGGGGAGCTGTTTTTT,CASSPSLRATTFNTGELFF
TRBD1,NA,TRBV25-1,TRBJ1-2,TGTGCCAGCCGGACAGGGAATGGCTACACCTTC,CASRTGNGYTF
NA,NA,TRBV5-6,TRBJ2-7,TGTGCCAGCAGCCTTTTCACAGGGATTGAGCAGTACTTC,CASSLFTGIEQYF
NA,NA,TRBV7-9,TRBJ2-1,TGTGCCAGCAGCTTAGTAGGTAACTACAATGAGCAGTTCTTC,CASSLVGNYNEQFF
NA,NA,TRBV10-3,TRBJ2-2,TGTGCCATCAGTGAGTATGACTGGAACACCGGGGAGCTGTTTTTT,CAISEYDWNTGELFF
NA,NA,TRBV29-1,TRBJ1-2,TGCAGCGTTGAACGGGGAGGGGCAGGCTACACCTTC,CSVERGGAGYTF
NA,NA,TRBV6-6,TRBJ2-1,TGTGCCAGCAGTTACTCGGGGACATCCGACAATGAGCAGTTCTTC,CASSYSGTSDNEQFF
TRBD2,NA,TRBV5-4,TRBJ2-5,TGTGCCAGCAGCTTAAGTAGGGAGGGGAGGACCCAGTACTTC,CASSLSREGRTQYF
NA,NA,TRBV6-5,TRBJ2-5,TGTGCCAGCAGTACAAGTTACCAAGAGACCCAGTACTTC,CASSTSYQETQYF
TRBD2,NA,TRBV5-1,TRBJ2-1,TGCGCCAGCAGCTTAGCGGGAGGGAGGGATGAGCAGTTCTTC,CASSLAGGRDEQFF
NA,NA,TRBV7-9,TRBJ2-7,TGTGCCAGCAGCGGTTCGGGCACTTCGGAAGGCGAGCAGTACTTC,CASSGSGTSEGEQYF
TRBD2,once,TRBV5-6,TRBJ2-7,TGTGCCAGCAGCTTCCATCTAGCGGGGAAGGAGCAGTACTTC,CASSFHLAGKEQYF
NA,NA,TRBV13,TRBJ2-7,TGTGCCAGCAGCTTAGGCCGTGGCATCTACGAGCAGTACTTC,CASSLGRGIYEQYF
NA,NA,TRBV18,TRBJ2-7,TGTGCCAGCTCACCATATTTGGGGGGAGAGCAGTACTTC,CASSPYLGGEQYF
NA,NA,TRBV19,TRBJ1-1,TGTGCCAGTACCCCAGGGGATACGAACACTGAAGCTTTCTTT,CASTPGDTNTEAFF
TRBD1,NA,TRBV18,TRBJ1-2,TGTGCCAGCTCACCCAGACAGGGGTACGATGGCTACACCTTC,CASSPRQGYDGYTF
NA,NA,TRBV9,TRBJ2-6,TGTGCCAGCAGCCCCCCTAAAGAAGGGGGGCTGTTTAGTGGGGCCAACGTCCTGACTTTC,CASSPPKEGGLFSGANVLTF
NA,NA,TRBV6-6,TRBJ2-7,TGTGCCAGCAGTTACGGTATCCAGGCCTACGAGCAGTACTTC,CASSYGIQAYEQYF
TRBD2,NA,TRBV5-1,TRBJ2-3,TGCGCCAGCAGCACGACGGGACTAGCAGCAGATACGCAGTATTTT,CASSTTGLAADTQYF
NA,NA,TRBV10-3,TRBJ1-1,TGTGCCATCAGGGAACTTGTGATCACTGAAGCTTTCTTT,CAIRELVITEAFF
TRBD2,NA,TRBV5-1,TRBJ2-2,TGCGCCAGCAGCTTGGACGGGAGGGGGATCGGGGAGCTGTTTTTT,CASSLDGRGIGELFF
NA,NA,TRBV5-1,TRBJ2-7,TGCGCCAGCAGTTGGGGAGTTCGCCTTCGTGCCCGGGGCGAGCAGTACTTC,CASSWGVRLRARGEQYF
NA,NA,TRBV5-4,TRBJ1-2,TGTGCCAGCAGCTCAGACAGATCCTATGGCTACACCTTC,CASSSDRSYGYTF
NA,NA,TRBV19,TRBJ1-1,TGTGCCACCGCTAAGTCCGGGAGGGGGACTGAAGCTTTCTTT,CATAKSGRGTEAFF
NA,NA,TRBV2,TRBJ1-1,TGTGCCAGCAGTCCCCCCATTCGGGTGGAGCAGAGGAACACTGAAGCTTTCTTT,CASSPPIRVEQRNTEAFF
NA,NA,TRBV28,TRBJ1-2,TGTGCCAGCAGTCTGGTCGGCGCCGGATATGGCTACACCTTC,CASSLVGAGYGYTF
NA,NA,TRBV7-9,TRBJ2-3,TGTGCCAGCAGCGACGGGGCCAGCGGAGCGACAGATACGCAGTATTTT,CASSDGASGATDTQYF
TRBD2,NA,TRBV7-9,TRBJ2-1,TGTGCCAGCAGCCAAGGACTAGCCGGCCATGAGCAGTTCTTC,CASSQGLAGHEQFF
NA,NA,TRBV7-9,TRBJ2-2,TGTGCCAGCAGCTTAGAATGGCAGGCTAACACCGGGGAGCTGTTTTTT,CASSLEWQANTGELFF
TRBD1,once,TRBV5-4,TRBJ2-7,TGTGCCAGCAGCTTGTCCGGGACAGGGGACTACGAGCAGTACTTC,CASSLSGTGDYEQYF
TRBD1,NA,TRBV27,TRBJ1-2,TGTGCCAGCAGAACAGGGGCGGAAGGCTACACCTTC,CASRTGAEGYTF
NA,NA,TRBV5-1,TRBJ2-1,TGCGCCAGCAGCTTGGAAGCGCGGAGAATCTCCTACAATGAGCAGTTCTTC,CASSLEARRISYNEQFF
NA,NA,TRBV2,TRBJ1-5,TGTGCCAGCGGGGTGAGTCAGCCCCAGCATTTT,CASGVSQPQHF